The 31 T cell receptor beta chains below come from one sample, sequenced in a study of CD8 T cells in ankylosing spondylitis. Findings and caveats of the study: Among TCR beta sequences, a motif of about 8 highly homologous variants appeared characteristic of ankylosing spondylitis blood.

TCRdb passed the 5' RACE reads through MiXCR, listing each CDR3 protein once. The data show under 950,000 distinct CDR3 sequences, roughly 20% seen once. Their antigens are not known. Sequenced material: blood, either unsorted or a sorted T cell fraction (not recorded which). The source of these receptors is a male donor with ankylosing spondylitis.

The rearrangement uses TRBV12-3 or TRBV12-4 and TRBJ2-1; 14 bases map to TRBD2. The CDR3 runs 16 residues. V lost 6 bases to trimming and J lost 8 bases; unmatched junction nucleotides: 9. DNA for the CDR3: TGTGCCAGCAGCCCAAGACTAGCGGGAGGGCGACATGAGCAGTTCTTC. Translating gives CASSPRLAGGRHEQFF.

The rearrangement links TRBV5-1 to TRBJ2-3; 15 bases are shared with TRBD2. The junction had 10 bases not matched to a gene; V was cut back by 4 bases and J by 4 bases. CDR3 length: 18 residues. Germline values: CDR1 SGHRS, CDR2 YFSETQ. The chain's CDR3 is CASSTQGLAGGGSDTQYF. The CDR3 coding sequence is TGCGCCAGCAGCACCCAGGGACTAGCGGGGGGAGGATCAGATACGCAGTATTTT.

The chain combines TRBV12-3 or TRBV12-4 with TRBJ2-7, with TRBD1 identical over 9 bases. The CDR3 runs 15 residues. J lost 2 bases, V lost 1 base, and 3 bases had no gene match. The DNA of the CDR3 is TGTGCCAGCAGTTTAGGGTACAGGGGGCCCTACGAGCAGTACTTC. It codes for CASSLGYRGPYEQYF.

This chain links TRBV29-1 with TRBJ2-1; 9 nucleotides agree with TRBD2. The CDR3 sequence is 12 residues long. V dropped 7 bases and J dropped 13; count of bases not matched to a gene: 11. Germline CDR1 is SQVTM and CDR2 is ANQGSEA. The CDR3: CSALTPLAGQFF. CDR3 coding DNA: TGCAGCGCCTTGACCCCACTAGCGGGCCAGTTCTTC.

The chain links TRBV12-3 or TRBV12-4 to TRBJ2-3; D is ambiguous. V was trimmed by 6 bases and J by 0 bases, leaving 13 bases between them. CDR3 size: 15 residues. CDR3 bases: TGTGCCAGCAGCCGTCGACTCCGTAGCACAGATACGCAGTATTTT. This encodes CASSRRLRSTDTQYF.

This clonotype was detected only a few times. The chain carries TRBV7-9 and TRBJ1-1; D perhaps matches TRBD1 (6 bases). Per germline, CDR1 SEHNR and CDR2 FQNEAQ (reference sequence). Trimming removed 5 bases at V and 3 bases at J, with 19 bases between. CDR3 length equals 16 residues. DNA of the CDR3: TGTGCCAGCAGCCCCGTCAACAGGGCCCCGGACACTGAAGCTTTCTTT. It specifies CASSPVNRAPDTEAFF.

The rearrangement uses TRBV7-8 and TRBJ1-1, with a possible D match to TRBD1 (5 bases). CDR3 length: 14 residues. Trimming pared 2 bases from V and 5 bases from J, leaving 12 bases between. CDR1 and CDR2 (germline): SGHVS, FQNEAQ. The chain's CDR3 is CASSLQGGPTEAFF. CDR3 coding DNA: TGTGCCAGCAGCTTACAGGGCGGCCCGACTGAAGCTTTCTTT. Supplemented by reference TRBV7-8 and TRBJ1-1, the full variable domain reads GAGVSQSPRYKVAKRGQDVALRCDPISGHVSLFWYQQALGQGPEFLTYFQNEAQLDKSGLPSDRFFAERPEGSVSTLKIQRTQQEDSAVYLCASSLQGGPTEAFFGQGTRLTVV.

This chain uses TRBV12-3 or TRBV12-4 with TRBJ1-5; D possibly corresponds to TRBD1 (5 bases). This CDR3 spans 13 amino acids. Trimming cost V 6 bases and J 7 bases, with 13 bases left between them. CDR3 amino acids: CASRGPFGQPQHF. The CDR3 DNA sequence: TGTGCCAGCAGGGGACCCTTCGGGCAGCCCCAGCATTTT.

This clonotype was seen only a few times. The chain employs TRBV12-3 or TRBV12-4 and TRBJ2-1, with 8 bases lining up with TRBD1. V shed 5 bases and J 6 bases; nucleotides not matched to a gene: 6. This CDR3 comprises 14 residues. The CDR3 sequence is CASSPRGRTNEQFF. Here the CDR3 DNA reads TGTGCCAGCAGTCCCAGGGGGCGCACCAATGAGCAGTTCTTC.

The rearrangement links TRBV7-2 to TRBJ2-5; 7 bases are a match to TRBD1. With 7 bases clipped from V and 0 bases from J, the junction kept 5 bases outside the gene matches. The length of the CDR3 is 14 residues. Germline CDR1 SGHTA, CDR2 FQGNSA. The CDR3: CASIRGQNQETQYF. In DNA, the CDR3 is TGTGCCAGCATCCGGGGACAGAACCAAGAGACCCAGTACTTC.

This clonotype turned up a few times. The chain uses TRBV12-3 or TRBV12-4 and TRBJ2-2; 14 bases agree with TRBD2. The CDR3 is made up of 18 amino acids. V was clipped by 2 bases and J by 0 bases; unmatched bases: 2. CDR3 bases: TGTGCCAGCAGTTTACCGACTAGCGGGAGGGCGAACACCGGGGAGCTGTTTTTT. As protein: CASSLPTSGRANTGELFF.

Comment on this clonotype: A much larger clone lies a single base off, so this may be a read error. This rearrangement joins TRBV20-1 to TRBJ1-1; TRBD1 aligns across 8 bases. The length of the CDR3 is 13 residues. Germline V gene data show CDR1 as DFQATT and CDR2 as SNEGSKA (reference sequence). V gave up 4 bases and J gave up 0 bases; unmatched junction bases: 1. The CDR3 loop reads CSATDRVNTEAFF. CDR3 nucleotide sequence: TGCAGTGCTACGGACAGGGTGAACACTGAAGCTTTCTTT.

This clonotype was seen a handful of times. The gene calls are TRBV6-1 and TRBJ2-7; tentative D call: TRBD2 (5 bases). The CDR3 runs 14 residues. With 6 bases removed from V and 3 bases from J, the gap between germline ends came to 15 bases. CDR1 is MNHNS, CDR2 SASEGT, per germline. The CDR3 bases are TGTGCCAGCAGAGTGTTCAGCGGTGGCTACGAGCAGTACTTC. Translation: CASRVFSGGYEQYF.

This clonotype was seen repeatedly, ten times or more. V is TRBV28 and J is TRBJ2-6; D may match TRBD1 or TRBD2 (5 bases each). The CDR3 loop spans 18 amino acids. The germline V gene encodes CDR1 MDHEN and CDR2 SYDVKM. V lost 6 bases to trimming and J lost 1 base, with 19 bases between them. The CDR3 protein is CASSGSGHGLSGANVLTF. CDR3 sequence (DNA): TGTGCCAGCAGCGGGTCGGGGCACGGCTTGTCTGGGGCCAACGTCCTGACTTTC.

The V call is TRBV7-2, the J call TRBJ2-5, with 7 positions matching TRBD1. J gave up 9 bases and V 5 bases, and 15 bases lay outside the gene matches. CDR1 is SGHTA, CDR2 FQGNSA, per germline. CDR3 length: 15 residues. The CDR3 sequence: CASSISWSTQGAQYF. As DNA, the CDR3 is TGTGCCAGCAGCATCTCCTGGTCCACCCAGGGGGCCCAGTACTTC.

This clonotype was picked up a small number of times. CDR3 DNA sequence: TGTGCCAGCACCCTACCTTCTGGGGCCAACGTCCTGACTTTC. Amino acid sequence: CASTLPSGANVLTF. The chain links TRBV12-3 or TRBV12-4 to TRBJ2-6; no reliable D call. V shed 7 bases and J shed 1 base, with 8 bases lying between them. This CDR3 has 14 amino acids.

Many counts were recorded for this clonotype. The chain couples TRBV25-1 to TRBJ2-3; D perhaps matches TRBD1 (6 bases). This CDR3 has 13 residues. CDR1 and CDR2 from the germline V gene are MGHDK and SYGVNS. Trimming cost V 10 bases and J 1 base, with 12 bases left between them. CDR3 sequence: CAIQGWGTDTQYF. For the CDR3, the DNA is TGTGCCATACAGGGCTGGGGCACAGATACGCAGTATTTT.

The chain combines TRBV6-2 or TRBV6-3 with TRBJ1-5; D gene ambiguous. CDR1 is MNHEY and CDR2 is SVGEGT in the germline V gene. Trimming left V 5 bases short and J 6 bases short, with 11 bases between. The CDR3 has 13 amino acids. The DNA for the CDR3 is TGTGCCAGCAGTGGACTCCCTTTTCAGCCCCAGCATTTT. Its translation is CASSGLPFQPQHF.

The chain carries TRBV6-2 or TRBV6-3 and TRBJ2-3; the match to TRBD1 covers 7 bases. The V and J ends lost 4 bases and 2 bases, in that order; junction bases with no gene match: 6. The CDR3 sequence is 15 residues long. Germline assignment: CDR1 MNHEY and CDR2 SVGEGT. The CDR3 DNA follows: TGTGCCAGCAGTTGGGACAGAGAATACACAGATACGCAGTATTTT. It encodes CASSWDREYTDTQYF.

J is TRBJ1-2 and V is TRBV6-1; D might be TRBD1 (6 bases). Trimming shortened V by 6 bases and J by 8 bases, and 13 bases separated the two germline ends. Per germline, CDR1 MNHNS and CDR2 SASEGT. CDR3 length equals 12 residues. The CDR3 spells CASRGDIEGYTF. The CDR3 bases are TGTGCCAGCAGGGGGGACATAGAAGGCTACACCTTC.

The J gene is TRBJ2-3, the V gene TRBV10-3; D might be TRBD2 (6 bases). The ends were cut back, 0 bases at V and 1 base at J, with 11 bases in the middle. CDR3 length equals 16 residues. Germline V lookup: CDR1 ENHRY, CDR2 SYGVKD. CDR3 loop: CAISESGGFGTDTQYF. The DNA for the CDR3 is TGTGCCATCAGTGAGTCCGGGGGATTTGGCACAGATACGCAGTATTTT.

The rearrangement uses TRBV29-1 and TRBJ2-3; TRBD2 matches 12 bases. The germline V gene has CDR1 SQVTM and CDR2 ANQGSEA. J was trimmed by 2 bases and V by 7 bases; bases with no gene match: 7. CDR3 size: 15 residues. CDR3 residues: CSGGRLAGDTDTQYF. In nucleotides, the CDR3 is TGCAGCGGGGGTAGACTAGCGGGAGACACAGATACGCAGTATTTT.

This clonotype was seen a handful of times. The rearrangement joins TRBV4-1 to TRBJ1-6; D is unclear. The CDR3 is 13 residues long. The germline V gene encodes CDR1 MGHRA and CDR2 YSYEKL. Trimming removed 5 bases from V and 9 bases from J, with 11 bases in between. CDR3 loop: CASSYNDGSPLHF. CDR3 in DNA: TGCGCCAGCAGCTATAACGACGGTTCACCCCTCCACTTT.

This chain uses TRBV18 with TRBJ1-1; no firm D call. The germline V gene has CDR1 KGHSH and CDR2 LQKENI. Trimming shortened V by 0 bases and J by 8 bases, and 10 bases separated the two germline ends. The CDR3 has 13 amino acids. DNA for the CDR3: TGTGCCAGCTCACCACCGGCGACGGTGGAAGCTTTCTTT. Translating gives CASSPPATVEAFF.

J is TRBJ2-6 and V is TRBV5-1, with D perhaps TRBD1 or TRBD2 (5 bases each). Germline V gene lookup returns CDR1 SGHRS and CDR2 YFSETQ. The CDR3 extends over 11 amino acids. Trimming pared 4 bases from V and 13 bases from J, leaving 9 bases between. CDR3 DNA sequence: TGCGCCAGCAGCCTAGAGGGGGTCCTGACTTTC. Translated, it gives CASSLEGVLTF.

The chain employs TRBV12-3 or TRBV12-4 and TRBJ2-7; 7 nucleotides line up with TRBD2. This CDR3 comprises 14 residues. Losses at the gene ends were 6 bases for V and 0 bases for J; bases not matched to a gene: 5. The CDR3 DNA is TGTGCCAGCAGAAATGGCGGGGGCTCCTACGAGCAGTACTTC. Translated: CASRNGGGSYEQYF.

The CDR3 reads CASSFSQGGNTEAFF. DNA for the CDR3: TGTGCCAGCAGCTTCTCCCAGGGGGGGAACACTGAAGCTTTCTTT. This chain joins TRBV7-9 and TRBJ1-1; 7 bases line up with TRBD1. The CDR3 consists of 15 residues. From germline, CDR1 is SEHNR and CDR2 FQNEAQ (reference sequence). The J segment lost 1 base and the V segment lost 3 bases, leaving 5 bases of the junction unmatched. Based on the CDR3 plus reference TRBV7-9 and TRBJ1-1, the full variable domain is DTGVSQNPRHKITKRGQNVTFRCDPISEHNRLYWYRQTLGQGPEFLTYFQNEAQLEKSRLLSDRFSAERPKGSFSTLEIQRTEQGDSAMYLCASSFSQGGNTEAFFGQGTRLTVV.

This clonotype was observed a few times. The chain combines TRBV7-8 with TRBJ2-3, with 7 bases lining up with TRBD2. The V gene's germline CDR1 is SGHVS and CDR2 FQNEAQ. The ends lost 5 bases at V and 5 bases at J; junction bases unmatched: 13. CDR3 length equals 16 residues. CDR3 in amino acids: CASSTRLAYTRDTQYF. In DNA form, the CDR3 reads TGTGCCAGCAGCACCCGACTAGCTTATACAAGAGATACGCAGTATTTT.

The V call is TRBV29-1, the J call TRBJ2-1; D may match TRBD1 or TRBD2 (5 bases each). Germline V lookup: CDR1 SQVTM, CDR2 ANQGSEA. The CDR3 is made up of 16 amino acids. Trimming cost V 6 bases and J 6 bases, with 24 bases left between them. CDR3 DNA: TGCAGCGTCACCCCCCCGGGGCAGGCCCACGGCAATGAGCAGTTCTTC. This gives the protein CSVTPPGQAHGNEQFF.

A few counts support this clonotype. The V gene is TRBV29-1, the J gene TRBJ2-5, with 13 bases lining up with TRBD2. Germline-derived CDR1 and CDR2 are SQVTM and ANQGSEA. The CDR3 has 16 amino acids. The J segment lost 4 bases and the V segment lost 7 bases, leaving 12 bases of the junction unmatched. As DNA, the CDR3 is TGCAGCGCCCGGGGACTAGCGGGGTTCGGTGGAGAGACCCAGTACTTC. Its translation is CSARGLAGFGGETQYF.

This clonotype was counted only a few times. The chain employs TRBV7-8 and TRBJ2-1, with TRBD2 identical over 11 bases. There are 20 residues in the CDR3. The germline V gene encodes CDR1 SGHVS and CDR2 FQNEAQ. Trimming at V came to 4 bases and at J to 1 base, leaving 15 bases not matched to a gene. The CDR3 DNA reads TGTGCCAGCAGCTCTACTAGCGGGGGACCTCCTGGGGAGTCCTACAATGAGCAGTTCTTC. Protein product: CASSSTSGGPPGESYNEQFF.